A selection of T cell receptor beta chains follows, all from one sample in a study of blood T cell repertoires in COVID-19. TCRdb's table, derived via immunoSEQ multiplex PCR, lists solely in-frame clones and lacks some. The sample carries roughly 250,000 clones, 86% recorded once. The sample consisted of PBMCs or T cells enriched from blood (not recorded which). Receptor source: a woman between 50 and 59 years old who had recovered from COVID-19. Both conserved end residues are part of each CDR3. The order of the fields is D gene, V gene, clone size, J gene, CDR3 protein, CDR3 DNA. The D gene is left open where the match is weak. Size values are once, few and many counts, or a class for expanded clones, and some rows have none.

-,TRBV27,-,TRBJ1-5,CASSSARVRGQPQHF,TGTGCCAGCAGTTCGGCCAGGGTGAGAGGACAGCCCCAGCATTTT
TRBD1,TRBV27,-,TRBJ2-3,CASSDRGPDTQYF,TGTGCCAGCAGTGACAGGGGGCCAGATACGCAGTATTTT
-,TRBV15,-,TRBJ2-3,CATRTLGGGTDTQYF,TGTGCCACCCGTACGTTAGGGGGAGGGACAGATACGCAGTATTTT
-,TRBV6-5,-,TRBJ1-1,CASSYRGQLGAFF,TGTGCCAGCAGTTACCGGGGACAACTTGGAGCTTTCTTT
-,TRBV2,-,TRBJ2-5,CASSELQGAGTQYF,TGTGCCAGCAGTGAACTACAGGGCGCGGGGACCCAGTACTTC
-,TRBV7-9,-,TRBJ1-4,CASSLVVRGNEKLFF,TGTGCCAGCAGCTTAGTGGTCAGGGGAAACGAAAAACTGTTTTTT
TRBD1,TRBV6-2/TRBV6-3,-,TRBJ1-2,CASSRTGPFGYTF,TGTGCCAGCAGCCGGACAGGGCCTTTTGGCTACACCTTC
-,TRBV7-2,-,TRBJ2-5,CASSFDSLETQYF,TGTGCCAGCAGCTTTGACAGTCTTGAGACCCAGTACTTC
TRBD1,TRBV7-6,-,TRBJ2-1,CASSLEGQSYNEQFF,TGTGCCAGCAGCTTAGAGGGACAGTCCTACAATGAGCAGTTCTTC
TRBD1,TRBV16,few,TRBJ1-2,CASSQYMRDRAYYGYTF,TGTGCCAGCAGCCAATATATGCGGGACAGGGCTTATTATGGCTACACCTTC
TRBD1,TRBV6-1,-,TRBJ1-1,CASSDQGAITEAFF,TGTGCCAGCAGTGACCAGGGGGCGATTACTGAAGCTTTCTTT
-,TRBV4-1,-,TRBJ2-5,CASSQDIRQARVQETQYF,TGCGCCAGCAGCCAAGATATCCGACAGGCAAGGGTACAAGAGACCCAGTACTTC
TRBD1,TRBV3-1/TRBV3-2,few,TRBJ1-2,CASSQALAGGNYGYTF,TGTGCCAGCAGCCAAGCCCTCGCAGGGGGCAACTATGGCTACACCTTC
TRBD2,TRBV7-2,-,TRBJ2-2,CASSSTSGSSGELFF,TGTGCCAGCAGCTCGACTAGCGGGAGTTCCGGGGAGCTGTTTTTT
TRBD1,TRBV2,-,TRBJ1-2,CATSRQGIYGYTF,TGTGCCACCTCTCGACAGGGTATTTATGGCTACACCTTC
TRBD2,TRBV5-1,-,TRBJ2-3,CASSLRTSGTTDTQYF,TGCGCCAGCAGCCTTCGGACTAGCGGGACCACAGATACGCAGTATTTT
-,TRBV27,once,TRBJ1-2,CASSLYANYGYTF,TGTGCCAGCAGCCTCTACGCTAACTATGGCTACACCTTC
TRBD1,TRBV6-5,-,TRBJ1-3,CASSLGQTSSGNTIYF,TGTGCCAGCAGTTTGGGACAGACAAGCTCTGGAAACACCATATATTTT
TRBD2,TRBV7-2,once,TRBJ2-1,CASSWGSGRGDEQFF,TGTGCCAGCAGCTGGGGTAGCGGGAGAGGGGATGAGCAGTTCTTC
-,TRBV5-1,-,TRBJ1-5,CASSPGSNQPQHF,TGCGCCAGCAGCCCCGGTAGCAATCAGCCCCAGCATTTT
-,TRBV27,-,TRBJ2-1,CASSFFRERGNEQFF,TGTGCCAGCAGTTTTTTTCGGGAGAGGGGCAATGAGCAGTTCTTC
TRBD1,TRBV4-3,-,TRBJ2-3,CASSQDPPIRDRAPDTQYF,TGCGCCAGCAGCCAAGATCCACCCATCCGGGACAGGGCCCCAGATACGCAGTATTTT
TRBD1,TRBV28,-,TRBJ1-1,CASSPDRGTEAFF,TGTGCCAGCAGTCCCGACAGGGGGACTGAAGCTTTCTTT
-,TRBV4-3,few,TRBJ1-2,CASSRGAGYGYTF,TGCGCCAGCAGCCGGGGCGCGGGGTATGGCTACACCTTC
TRBD1,TRBV28,-,TRBJ1-6,CASIGHGQGALSPLHF,TGTGCCAGCATAGGACATGGACAGGGGGCGCTTTCACCCCTCCACTTT
TRBD1,TRBV28,-,TRBJ1-2,CASGQANYGYTF,TGTGCCAGCGGACAGGCTAACTATGGCTACACCTTC
-,TRBV4-1,-,TRBJ1-4,CASSQEFRQVNEKLFF,TGCGCCAGCAGCCAAGAATTTCGGCAGGTTAATGAAAAACTGTTTTTT
TRBD1,TRBV5-5,-,TRBJ1-2,CASSLNISPGTGFGGYTF,TGTGCCAGCAGCTTAAACATCTCTCCCGGGACAGGGTTCGGCGGCTACACCTTC
-,TRBV19,-,TRBJ2-2,CASKRYTGELFF,TGTGCCAGTAAGCGGTACACCGGGGAGCTGTTTTTT
TRBD1,TRBV29-1,-,TRBJ2-7,CSVPGQLYEQYF,TGCAGCGTGCCGGGACAGCTCTACGAGCAGTACTTC
TRBD2,TRBV7-2,few,TRBJ2-7,CASSFRGGAPYEQYF,TGTGCCAGCAGCTTTCGGGGGGGAGCCCCCTACGAGCAGTACTTC
TRBD1,TRBV5-1,-,TRBJ2-7,CASSWGQGSYEQYF,TGCGCCAGCAGCTGGGGACAGGGGTCCTACGAGCAGTACTTC
-,TRBV5-5,-,TRBJ1-1,CASSLMTALNTEAFF,TGTGCCAGCAGCTTGATGACAGCCTTGAACACTGAAGCTTTCTTT
-,TRBV27,-,TRBJ1-2,CASSVQGGGGYGYTF,TGTGCCAGCAGCGTCCAGGGAGGGGGGGGTTATGGCTACACCTTC
TRBD2,TRBV7-8,-,TRBJ2-3,CASSLVGAGLAGGQDTQYF,TGTGCCAGCAGCTTAGTCGGTGCGGGACTAGCGGGGGGGCAGGATACGCAGTATTTT
-,TRBV5-1,-,TRBJ1-1,CASSLVSGVTEAFF,TGCGCCAGCAGCTTGGTTTCAGGGGTAACTGAAGCTTTCTTT
-,TRBV18,-,TRBJ1-2,CASSPPRLTAEYGYTF,TGTGCCAGCTCACCTCCCCGACTGACTGCTGAATATGGCTACACCTTC
TRBD1,TRBV25-1,-,TRBJ1-5,CASSEWWQGGQPQHF,TGTGCCAGCAGTGAATGGTGGCAGGGGGGCCAGCCCCAGCATTTT
TRBD1,TRBV4-2,-,TRBJ1-1,CASSQIGTDEAFF,TGTGCCAGCAGTCAGATCGGGACAGATGAAGCTTTCTTT
-,TRBV30,-,TRBJ2-1,CAWSGQVNNEQFF,TGTGCCTGGAGTGGGCAGGTCAACAATGAGCAGTTCTTC
-,TRBV19,-,TRBJ2-5,CASSTYRESQETQYF,TGTGCCAGTAGTACCTACAGGGAATCGCAAGAGACCCAGTACTTC
TRBD1,TRBV11-3,-,TRBJ2-1,CASSLGFTGGAGIGGEQFF,TGTGCCAGCAGCTTAGGGTTTACAGGGGGCGCTGGGATCGGTGGTGAGCAGTTCTTC
-,TRBV29-1,once,TRBJ1-3,CSVDGTPGNTIYF,TGCAGCGTTGATGGGACACCGGGAAACACCATATATTTT
TRBD1,TRBV29-1,-,TRBJ2-7,CSVRQGVGEQYF,TGCAGCGTGCGTCAGGGGGTAGGAGAGCAGTACTTC
-,TRBV7-2,once,TRBJ1-1,CATSRGGKNTEAFF,TGTGCCACCTCACGGGGGGGTAAAAACACTGAAGCTTTCTTT
-,TRBV18,-,TRBJ2-7,CASSPEGNEQYF,TGTGCCAGCTCCCCCGAGGGAAACGAGCAGTACTTC
TRBD1,TRBV2,few,TRBJ1-1,CASRGQGAVGTEAFF,TGTGCCAGCAGGGGACAGGGGGCAGTTGGGACTGAAGCTTTCTTT
-,TRBV27,-,TRBJ2-7,CASSAKGGLSYEQYF,TGTGCCAGCAGCGCCAAGGGGGGACTATCGTACGAGCAGTACTTC
TRBD2,TRBV5-4,once,TRBJ2-2,CASSKRPGLKNTGELFF,TGTGCCAGCAGCAAGCGACCGGGACTAAAAAACACCGGGGAGCTGTTTTTT
TRBD2,TRBV6-2/TRBV6-3,-,TRBJ2-1,CASSHSGRAGEQFF,TGTGCCAGCAGTCACAGCGGGAGGGCCGGTGAGCAGTTCTTC
-,TRBV7-3,-,TRBJ2-2,CASSSRQLNTGELFF,TGTGCCAGCAGCTCCCGACAGTTGAACACCGGGGAGCTGTTTTTT
-,TRBV28,-,TRBJ2-7,CASRPPGLLYYEQYF,TGTGCCAGCAGGCCTCCGGGACTTTTGTACTACGAGCAGTACTTC
-,TRBV10-3,-,TRBJ2-5,CAISSERLLETQYF,TGTGCCATCAGTAGTGAGAGGTTATTGGAGACCCAGTACTTC
-,TRBV28,-,TRBJ2-7,CASSFGGSPVYEQYF,TGTGCCAGCAGCTTTGGAGGGTCCCCCGTTTACGAGCAGTACTTC
TRBD2,TRBV18,-,TRBJ2-1,CASSPVLPPTSGKKGEQFF,TGTGCCAGCTCACCAGTCTTACCCCCGACTAGCGGGAAGAAGGGTGAGCAGTTCTTC